The source of this TCR beta chain is a study of T cells in Graves' hyperthyroidism and ophthalmopathy. The germline gives CDR1 SGHKS, CDR2 YYEKEE (reference sequence). Germline trimming cut 0 bases from V and 6 bases from J; bases unmatched to any gene: 4. This CDR3 has 14 amino acids. Amplification yielded TCR beta CDR3 regions, with RNA transcripts as the source. HTBI primers drove first-round RT-PCR of the TCR CDR3. TCRdb redid the calling of the multiplex PCR reads with MiXCR, one entry per CDR3 protein. The table lists about 770,000 distinct CDR3 sequences, around 20% of them singletons. This sequence was found in a woman aged 45 to 65 with Graves' hyperthyroidism that later progressed to Graves' ophthalmopathy. The sequenced sample consisted of blood. The rearrangement links TRBV5-5 to TRBJ2-3; 7 bases line up with TRBD1. For the CDR3, the DNA is TGTGCCAGCAGCTTGGGAGGGGGCATGGATACGCAGTATTTT. The encoded protein is CASSLGGGMDTQYF.